Reported below is one TCR beta chain. Its specificity is unknown. The data stem from a study of vaccination effects on CD4 cells after COVID-19. Whole-study results and caveats: The authors studied few convalescent patients and collected no early post-infection timepoints. By a late point after vaccination, infection- and vaccine-induced clones had shrunk markedly through clonal contraction.

Sequencing in the ViraFEST assay came after antigen-specific CD4+ T cells had been expanded with viral peptide pools, which were used to stimulate PBMC. At the end of about ten days of culture, CD4+ T cells were isolated. Everyone in the study got two shots of either the BNT162b2 or mRNA-1273 vaccine. Nucleocapsid antibodies were negative in the vaccine recipients, who had never had SARS-CoV-2 infection. The culture medium for two million PBMC per well included roughly 10 IU/ml IL-2 and 9 to 10 ug/ml peptides. Sequenced by immunoSEQ multiplex PCR; TCRdb stores in-frame clones only, minus some. The table has around 16,000 clones, roughly 68% seen once. The source material was CD4+ T cells from PBMCs cultured with SARS-CoV-2 spike peptides, sampled after COVID-19 vaccination. This receptor was identified in a human donor who received a COVID-19 vaccine.

CDR3 in amino acids: CAISETAFSNQPQHF. Written as DNA, the CDR3 is TGTGCCATCAGTGAAACAGCCTTTAGCAATCAGCCCCAGCATTTT. This chain uses TRBV10-3 with TRBJ1-5; D remains ambiguous. The V gene lost 3 bases and the J gene lost 0 bases, with 9 bases spanning the gap. Germline loops: CDR1 ENHRY, CDR2 SYGVKD. The CDR3 covers 15 residues.